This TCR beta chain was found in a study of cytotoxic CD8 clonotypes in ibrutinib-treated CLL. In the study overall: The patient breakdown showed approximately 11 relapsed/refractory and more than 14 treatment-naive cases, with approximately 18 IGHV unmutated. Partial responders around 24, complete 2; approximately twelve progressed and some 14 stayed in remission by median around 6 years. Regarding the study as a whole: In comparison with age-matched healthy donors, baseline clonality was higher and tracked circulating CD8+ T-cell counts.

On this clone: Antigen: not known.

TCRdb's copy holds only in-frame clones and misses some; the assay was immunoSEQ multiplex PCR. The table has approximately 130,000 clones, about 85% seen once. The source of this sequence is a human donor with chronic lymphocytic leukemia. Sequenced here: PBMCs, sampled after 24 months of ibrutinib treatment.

CDR3 DNA sequence: TGTGCCAGTAGTATAGGGGGACCTTCGCCCGGGGTCGAGCAGTTCTTC. As protein: CASSIGGPSPGVEQFF. This chain links TRBV19 with TRBJ2-1; D may match TRBD1 or TRBD2 (5 bases each). Trimming cost V 1 base and J 10 bases, with 20 bases left between them. Germline loops: CDR1 LNHDA, CDR2 SQIVND (reference sequence). CDR3 size: 16 residues.